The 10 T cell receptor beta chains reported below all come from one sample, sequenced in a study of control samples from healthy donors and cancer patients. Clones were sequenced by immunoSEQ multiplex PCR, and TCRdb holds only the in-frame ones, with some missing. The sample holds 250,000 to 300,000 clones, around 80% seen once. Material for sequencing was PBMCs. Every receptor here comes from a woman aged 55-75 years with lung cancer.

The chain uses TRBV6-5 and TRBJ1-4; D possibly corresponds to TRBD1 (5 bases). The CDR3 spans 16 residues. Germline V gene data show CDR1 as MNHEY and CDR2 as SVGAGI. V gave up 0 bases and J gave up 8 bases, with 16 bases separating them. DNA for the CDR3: TGTGCCAGCAGTTACTCAGGGCGGGGCGGAGGAGAAAAACTGTTTTTT. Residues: CASSYSGRGGGEKLFF.

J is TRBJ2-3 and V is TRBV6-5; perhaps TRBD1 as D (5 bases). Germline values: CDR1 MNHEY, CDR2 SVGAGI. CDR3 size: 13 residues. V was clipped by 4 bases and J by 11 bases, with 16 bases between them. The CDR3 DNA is TGTGCCAGCAGTTCTACGACAGCCCGGAAGCAGTATTTT. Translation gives CASSSTTARKQYF.

CDR3 amino acids: CASSFSKGSGAGELFF. For the CDR3, the DNA is TGTGCCAGCAGTTTCTCGAAGGGGTCTGGAGCCGGGGAGCTGTTTTTT. The V and J genes are TRBV27 and TRBJ2-2; D might be TRBD1 (5 bases). Trimming stripped 3 bases from V and 6 bases from J, with 17 bases between. Per germline, CDR1 MNHEY and CDR2 SMNVEV (reference sequence). CDR3 length: 16 amino acids.

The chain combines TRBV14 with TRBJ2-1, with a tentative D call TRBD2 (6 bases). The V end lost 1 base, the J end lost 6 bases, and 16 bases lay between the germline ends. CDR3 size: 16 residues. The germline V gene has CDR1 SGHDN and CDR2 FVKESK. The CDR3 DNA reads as TGTGCCAGCAGCCAAGGCCCGGGACTGGGCCGCAATGAGCAGTTCTTC. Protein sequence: CASSQGPGLGRNEQFF.

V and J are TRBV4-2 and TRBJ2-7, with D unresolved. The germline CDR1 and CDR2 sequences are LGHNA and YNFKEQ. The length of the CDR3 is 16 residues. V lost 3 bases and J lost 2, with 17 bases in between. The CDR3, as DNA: TGTGCCAGCAGCCAGGGCGGAAGAGGATTAACCTACGAGCAGTACTTC. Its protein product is CASSQGGRGLTYEQYF.

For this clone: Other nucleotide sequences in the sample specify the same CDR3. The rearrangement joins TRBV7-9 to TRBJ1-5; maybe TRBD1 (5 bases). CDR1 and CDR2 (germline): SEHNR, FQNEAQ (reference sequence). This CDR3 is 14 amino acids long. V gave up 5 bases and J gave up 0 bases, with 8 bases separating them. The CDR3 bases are TGTGCCAGCAGCCTGGACATTAGCAATCAGCCCCAGCATTTT. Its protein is CASSLDISNQPQHF.

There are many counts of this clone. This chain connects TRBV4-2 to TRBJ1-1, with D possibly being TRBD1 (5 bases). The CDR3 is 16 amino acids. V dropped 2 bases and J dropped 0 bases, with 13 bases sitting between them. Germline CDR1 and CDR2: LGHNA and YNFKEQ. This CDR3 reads CASSQTRTGLNTEAFF. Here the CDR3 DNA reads TGTGCCAGCAGCCAAACCCGAACGGGGCTGAACACTGAAGCTTTCTTT.

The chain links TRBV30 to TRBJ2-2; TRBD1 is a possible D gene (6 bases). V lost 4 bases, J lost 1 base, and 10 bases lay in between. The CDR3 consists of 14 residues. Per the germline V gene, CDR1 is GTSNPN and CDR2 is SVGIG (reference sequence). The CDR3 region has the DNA TGTGCCTGGACTAGGACAGTGAACACCGGGGAGCTGTTTTTT. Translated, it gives CAWTRTVNTGELFF.

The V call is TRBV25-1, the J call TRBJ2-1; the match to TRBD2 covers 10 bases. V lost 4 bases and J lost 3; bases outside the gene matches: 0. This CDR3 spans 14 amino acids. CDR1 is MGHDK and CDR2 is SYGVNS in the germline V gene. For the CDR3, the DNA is TGTGCCAGCAGTGGACTAGCGGGCTACAATGAGCAGTTCTTC. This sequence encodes CASSGLAGYNEQFF.

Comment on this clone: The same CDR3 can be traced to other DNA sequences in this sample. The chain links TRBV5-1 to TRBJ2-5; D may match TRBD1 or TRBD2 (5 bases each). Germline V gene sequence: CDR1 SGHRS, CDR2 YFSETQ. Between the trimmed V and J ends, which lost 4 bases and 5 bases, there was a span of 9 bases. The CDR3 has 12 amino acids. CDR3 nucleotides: TGCGCCAGCAGCCCAGGGAGTGAGACCCAGTACTTC. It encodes CASSPGSETQYF. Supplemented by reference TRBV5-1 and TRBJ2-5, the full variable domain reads KAGVTQTPRYLIKTRGQQVTLSCSPISGHRSVSWYQQTPGQGLQFLFEYFSETQRNKGNFPGRFSGRQFSNSRSEMNVSTLELGDSALYLCASSPGSETQYFGPGTRLLVL.